These 12 T cell receptor beta chains were sequenced from one sample in a study of T cells in Graves' hyperthyroidism and ophthalmopathy. RNA transcripts yielded amplified TCR beta CDR3 regions. A set of HTBI primers served as the primers for a first-round RT-PCR of the TCR CDR3. Via MiXCR, TCRdb re-called the multiplex PCR reads, giving one row per CDR3 protein. The table shows about 610,000 distinct CDR3 sequences, with more than 15% occurring only once. Sequencing used blood. The receptors were gathered from a woman aged 35 to 49 with Graves' ophthalmopathy.

This clonotype was seen only once. Being one base from a much bigger clone, this may be a read error. This sequence joins TRBV20-1 and TRBJ1-5; D gene unclear. The ends were cut back, 0 bases at V and 2 bases at J, with 14 bases in the middle. This CDR3 has 16 amino acids. CDR1 DFQATT and CDR2 SNEGSKA come from the germline V gene (reference sequence). DNA of the CDR3: TGCAGTGCTAGAGATCCAATGTCGATGGGCAATCAGCCCCAGCATTTT. Translated, it gives CSARDPMSMGNQPQHF.

Many counts were recorded for this clonotype. This chain joins TRBV3-1 and TRBJ2-1; 8 bases are shared with TRBD2. Unmatched junction bases numbered 7, after V lost 4 bases and J lost 2 bases. CDR1 and CDR2 from the germline V gene are LGHDT and YNNKEL (reference sequence). The CDR3 runs to 16 residues. The CDR3: CASSPISGRTYNEQFF. The CDR3 DNA sequence: TGTGCCAGCAGCCCCATCAGCGGGAGAACCTACAATGAGCAGTTCTTC.

This clonotype was picked up many times. This rearrangement joins TRBV7-9 to TRBJ2-1, with TRBD2 as a possible D gene (5 bases). The germline V and J ends were trimmed by 6 bases and 3 bases, with 15 bases remaining between them. Germline lookup yields CDR1 SEHNR and CDR2 FQNEAQ (reference sequence). This CDR3 comprises 15 residues. The CDR3 DNA is TGTGCCAGCAGTTTGGACCCCGCGGGCTACAATGAGCAGTTCTTC. As protein: CASSLDPAGYNEQFF.

This clonotype was seen ten or more times. This may be a read error, as it is one base from a much larger clone. The CDR3 spells CATSGYNEQFF. As DNA, the CDR3 is TGTGCCACCAGTGGGTACAATGAGCAGTTCTTC. The chain has TRBV24-1 and TRBJ2-1; D is uncertain. The germline V and J ends were trimmed by 5 bases and 4 bases, with 2 bases remaining between them. Germline CDR1 KGHDR, CDR2 SFDVKD. The CDR3 is 11 amino acids.

This chain joins TRBV6-2 or TRBV6-3 and TRBJ1-2; D call uncertain. The CDR3 runs 13 residues. Germline-derived CDR1 and CDR2 are MNHEY and SVGEGT. V was pared by 6 bases and J by 3 bases, with 11 bases between. CDR3 in DNA: TGTGCCAGCAGGGATACATCGGACTATGGCTACACCTTC. Amino acid sequence: CASRDTSDYGYTF.

The chain uses TRBV7-6 and TRBJ2-5; D perhaps matches TRBD1 (6 bases). V was cut by 1 base and J by 4 bases, with 13 bases left in between. The CDR3 sequence is 15 residues long. Germline-derived CDR1 and CDR2 are SGHVS and FNYEAQ. The DNA of the CDR3 is TGTGCCAGCAGCTTAGTCCAGGGGTTCCGAGAGACCCAGTACTTC. This gives the protein CASSLVQGFRETQYF.

This clonotype was observed a handful of times. CDR3 sequence: CASRQSGRSGSYTF. In DNA form, the CDR3 reads TGTGCCAGCAGACAATCGGGACGGTCTGGAAGCTACACCTTC. J is TRBJ1-2 and V is TRBV27, with a tentative D call TRBD1 (5 bases). Trimming cost V 6 bases and J 9 bases, with 20 bases left between them. The germline V gene has CDR1 MNHEY and CDR2 SMNVEV (reference sequence). The length of the CDR3 is 14 residues.

On this clonotype: At one end the junction does not follow the germline gene, possibly because of a read error. The chain recombines TRBV5-1 with TRBJ1-3; the D gene is possibly TRBD1 (5 bases). Germline V CDR1 and CDR2: SGHRS, YFSETQ. The CDR3 runs 14 residues. CDR3 loop: CASSLGTVGNTIYF. The CDR3 bases are TGTGCCAGCAGCTTAGGGACCGTTGGAAACACCATATATTTT.

This clonotype was recorded at least ten times. This sequence joins TRBV7-8 and TRBJ1-5; 9 bases are a match to TRBD1. Looked up from germline, CDR1 is SGHVS and CDR2 is FQNEAQ. The CDR3 is made up of 16 amino acids. V lost 2 bases, J lost 3 bases, and 5 bases stayed unmatched. The CDR3 sequence is CASSLQDRGINQPQHF. For the CDR3, the DNA is TGTGCCAGCAGCTTACAGGACAGGGGAATCAATCAGCCCCAGCATTTT.

This clonotype was counted a few times. The chain is built from TRBV4-1 and TRBJ2-5; 9 nucleotides align to TRBD2. The CDR3 spans 16 residues. The ends lost 4 bases at V and 2 bases at J; junction bases unmatched: 8. The germline gives CDR1 MGHRA, CDR2 YSYEKL. CDR3 in DNA: TGCGCCAGCAGCCGACTGGATAGCGGGAGACAAGAGACCCAGTACTTC. Protein: CASSRLDSGRQETQYF.

This CDR3 is CVTGFRSNQPQHF. CDR3 nucleotide sequence: TGTGTCACCGGCTTTCGGAGCAATCAGCCCCAGCATTTT. The J gene is TRBJ1-5, the V gene TRBV6-2 or TRBV6-3; D gene uncertain. The CDR3 covers 13 residues. CDR1 is MNHEY and CDR2 is SVGEGT in the germline V gene.

This clonotype was counted at least ten times. The rearrangement links TRBV6-1 to TRBJ1-1, with TRBD1 matching 8 bases. Germline trimming cut 6 bases from V and 6 bases from J; bases unmatched to any gene: 6. Germline CDR1 is MNHNS and CDR2 is SASEGT. The CDR3 spans 13 residues. The CDR3 region is CASSAGGAAEAFF. DNA for the CDR3: TGTGCCAGCAGCGCAGGGGGCGCCGCTGAAGCTTTCTTT.